What follows is one T cell receptor beta chain and its context. The data were obtained in a study of blood T cell repertoires in COVID-19. Study-wide background: Acute-phase and convalescent COVID-19 samples originated in the United States, Italy and Spain. Sources were T cells, B-cell-depleted T cells, or PBMCs; the material itself was cDNA or gDNA.

Study processing details: The assay estimated nucleated cells by amplifying reference gene primers. Clones were sequenced by immunoSEQ multiplex PCR, and TCRdb holds only the in-frame ones, with some missing. V, J and clone size are those of that table, while D and trimming were read from the DNA. The table has approximately 70,000 clones, over 80% seen once. CDR1 is MNHEY and CDR2 is SVGAGI in the germline V gene. CDR3 length: 15 amino acids. V lost 8 bases, J lost 3 bases, and 9 bases stayed unmatched. Input material: peripheral blood. The receptor was isolated from a woman older than 75 with acute or convalescent COVID-19. The chain recombines TRBV6-5 with TRBJ2-3; 9 nucleotides match TRBD2. CDR3 amino acids: CASHFLSGRTDTQYF. In DNA form, the CDR3 reads TGTGCCAGCCACTTTCTTAGCGGGAGAACAGATACGCAGTATTTT.